This TCR beta chain was retrieved from a study of vaccination and CD4 T cells after COVID-19. Treatment here: roughly 11-day PBMC culture with coronavirus spike peptide pools or control peptides (ViraFEST assay). Oncomine TCR Beta short-read sequencing was applied to DNA from cultured CD4+ T cells. MiXCR was run by TCRdb on the PCR reads, yielding one entry per CDR3 protein. The sample holds tens of thousands of distinct CDR3 sequences, around 63% seen once. Of note for this clonotype: The target antigen is unknown.

The material sequenced was CD4+ T cells from blood, cultured in vitro. This sequence originates from a human donor who had recovered from COVID-19.

The CDR3 region has the DNA TGCAGTGCTAGCGGGAGTACGGATGAGCAGTTCTTC. Translating gives CSASGSTDEQFF. The chain employs TRBV20-1 and TRBJ2-1, with D possibly being TRBD2 (6 bases). Trimming removed 3 bases at V and 8 bases at J, with 11 bases between. The germline V gene encodes CDR1 DFQATT and CDR2 SNEGSKA (reference sequence). This CDR3 comprises 12 residues.